In this sample, the clone carrying this TCR beta chain turned up many times. Its antigen remains unknown. The data stem from a study of T cells in Graves' hyperthyroidism and ophthalmopathy. Regarding the study as a whole: Separating ophthalmopathy from stable hyperthyroidism was achieved by a 13 V-J model. The model made its ophthalmopathy prediction, and onset followed a median approximately 7 months later.

Uncontrolled infection, other autoimmune disease, pregnancy or lactation disqualified patients from enrolment. It was approximately 9.7 ml of fresh peripheral blood that supplied the PBMCs. V lost 3 bases to trimming and J lost 0 bases, with 21 bases between them. Per germline, CDR1 KGHSH and CDR2 LQKENI. The CDR3 runs to 19 residues. Amplification of TCR beta CDR3 regions used RNA as the template. The HTBI set primed first-round TCR CDR3 RT-PCR. TCRdb fed the multiplex PCR reads into MiXCR, producing one record per CDR3 protein. The sample includes about 290,000 distinct CDR3 sequences, 13% of them seen just once.

The source material was blood. J is TRBJ1-3 and V is TRBV18; D uncertain. This TCR derives from a woman aged 25 to 39 with Graves' hyperthyroidism that later progressed to Graves' ophthalmopathy. The CDR3 DNA reads TGTGCCAGCTCACCCAGTCAGCTTACTACGACCATCTCTGGAAACACCATATATTTT. It is translated as CASSPSQLTTTISGNTIYF.